This T cell receptor beta chain is drawn from a study of T cells after posttransplantation cyclophosphamide. Using immunoSEQ multiplex PCR, the repertoire was profiled, and TCRdb retains in-frame clones only, with some absent. This sample carries roughly 42,000 clones, 90% of them seen once, and the ten largest clones take roughly 2.5%. As to this clone: Its cognate antigen is unknown.

Study conclusions and caveats: Later post-transplant blood repertoires were often dominated by donor CD8+ memory clones. Blood and skin or GI T cell repertoires showed limited TRB overlap.

CDR1 LNHDA and CDR2 SQIVND come from the germline V gene (reference sequence). V was clipped by 5 bases and J by 4 bases, with 18 bases between them. The CDR3 spans 15 residues. Treatment was busulfan-fludarabine conditioning, a marrow graft, and cyclophosphamide on days +3 and +4. The receptor comes from a male patient in his sixties who received an allogeneic stem cell transplant from a related donor and was CMV-positive. Some T cells could come from the graft donor. The material sequenced was PBMCs, taken about 64 days after allogeneic stem cell transplant with posttransplant cyclophosphamide. The chain recombines TRBV19 with TRBJ2-7, with D possibly matching TRBD2 (7 bases). CDR3 DNA: TGTGCCAGTAGTGAGGTGGGGGGGCCCGATTACGAGCAGTACGTC. It encodes CASSEVGGPDYEQYV.